This T cell receptor beta chain was sequenced in a study of blood T cell repertoires in COVID-19. Trimming shortened V by 0 bases and J by 1 base, and 5 bases separated the two germline ends. The CDR3 covers 14 residues. CDR1 SGHRS and CDR2 YFSETQ come from the germline V gene. Sequencing used immunoSEQ multiplex PCR; TCRdb keeps in-frame clones, though not all of them. The data contain about 250,000 clones, around 90% of them singletons. Sequencing used PBMCs or T cells enriched from blood (not recorded which). The source of this sequence is a woman aged 45-65 years who had recovered from COVID-19. The chain links TRBV5-1 to TRBJ1-5, with D uncertain. The CDR3 nucleotides are TGCGCCAGCAGCTTGGGACAAAGCAATCAGCCCCAGCATTTT. Encoded protein: CASSLGQSNQPQHF. Full variable domain (remainder filled in from reference TRBV5-1 and TRBJ1-5): KAGVTQTPRYLIKTRGQQVTLSCSPISGHRSVSWYQQTPGQGLQFLFEYFSETQRNKGNFPGRFSGRQFSNSRSEMNVSTLELGDSALYLCASSLGQSNQPQHFGDGTRLSIL.